This T cell receptor (beta chain) was captured by sequencing in a study of OX40 agonist ivuxolimab in advanced cancers. Study summary: Cancers in dose escalation were hepatocellular, melanoma, renal cell and head and neck. Of the patients, three showed partial responses, one with hepatocellular carcinoma and two with cutaneous melanoma. Study results and limitations: There was clonal expansion of CD4+ and CD8+ blood T cells by week 6 at 0.1 to 3.0 mg/kg.

The CDR3 is 14 residues long. V was clipped by 6 bases and J by 3 bases; unmatched bases: 8. Germline CDR1 reads SEHNR; CDR2 reads FQNEAQ (reference sequence). Concerning this clone itself: The antigen remains unidentified.

The table came from immunoSEQ multiplex PCR; TCRdb's copy has only in-frame clones and leaves some out. There are around 69,000 clones in the sample; about 85% occur only once, and approximately 3.1% lies in the top ten. Material: CD4+ or CD8+ T cells sorted from blood, obtained in a trial of the OX40 agonist ivuxolimab. The TCR was taken from an adult with an advanced solid tumor such as melanoma, head and neck, liver or kidney cancer. The chain uses TRBV7-9 and TRBJ2-7, with 7 bases fitting TRBD1. This CDR3 reads CASSSMGQRYEQYF. The CDR3, as DNA: TGTGCCAGCAGTTCCATGGGACAGCGCTACGAGCAGTACTTC.